Presented here are 24 T cell receptor beta chains from one specimen sequenced in a study of T cell changes during pregnancy in multiple sclerosis. Measured with immunoSEQ multiplex PCR; TCRdb has only the in-frame clones, and not every one. The sample includes 65,000 to 90,000 clones, roughly nine tenths of them seen just once. Here the sequenced sample was peripheral blood, taken in the first trimester of pregnancy. These TCRs come from a female donor with multiple sclerosis, enrolled in a pregnancy study.

V and J are TRBV27 and TRBJ2-2; possibly TRBD2 for D (6 bases). Germline CDR1 reads MNHEY; CDR2 reads SMNVEV (reference sequence). V lost 10 bases and J 5 bases, leaving 29 bases between the germline ends. This CDR3 region has 18 residues. As DNA, the CDR3 is TGTGCCACATCATCCAGTATAGTCGTCGCGGGACGTACCGGGGAGCTGTTTTTT. Translated, it gives CATSSSIVVAGRTGELFF.

This sequence joins TRBV4-1 and TRBJ2-7; D ambiguous. V lost 5 bases, J lost 2 bases, and 10 bases lay in between. CDR1 MGHRA and CDR2 YSYEKL come from the germline V gene. The CDR3 has 13 amino acids. CDR3 sequence: CASSDTLAYEQYF. CDR3 coding DNA: TGCGCCAGCAGCGATACTTTAGCCTACGAGCAGTACTTC.

This CDR3 reads CASSRAGGGNEQFF. The CDR3 bases are TGTGCCAGCAGCCGGGCGGGCGGGGGCAATGAGCAGTTCTTC. This chain links TRBV7-2 with TRBJ2-1, with 7 nucleotides matching TRBD2. The CDR3 length is 14 residues. From germline, CDR1 is SGHTA and CDR2 FQGNSA. Losses at the gene ends were 5 bases for V and 6 bases for J; bases not matched to a gene: 7.

The chain combines TRBV4-3 with TRBJ2-5; 13 bases are a match to TRBD2. The trim removed 1 base at V and 4 bases at J, leaving 18 bases unmatched. The CDR3 runs to 21 residues. From germline, CDR1 is LGHNA and CDR2 YSLEER. The CDR3 loop reads CASSQVWGRLAGGIGRETQYF. CDR3 in DNA: TGCGCCAGCAGCCAAGTATGGGGCAGACTAGCGGGGGGAATAGGGCGAGAGACCCAGTACTTC.

This chain uses TRBV4-3 with TRBJ2-5; TRBD1 matches 9 bases. The CDR3 spans 16 residues. V trimming: 1 base; J trimming: 3 bases; junction bases outside the gene matches: 6. Germline values: CDR1 LGHNA, CDR2 YSLEER. CDR3 nucleotide sequence: TGCGCCAGCAGCCAAGCCGCACGGACAGGGGAAGAGACCCAGTACTTC. This codes for CASSQAARTGEETQYF.

J is TRBJ1-1 and V is TRBV18, with D unclear. V shed 0 bases and J shed 1 base, with 9 bases lying between them. Per germline, CDR1 KGHSH and CDR2 LQKENI. The CDR3 has 15 amino acids. The CDR3 reads CASSPPRAKNTEAFF. The CDR3 DNA sequence: TGTGCCAGCTCACCACCGCGAGCGAAGAACACTGAAGCTTTCTTT.

The table lists this clone with a count of one. DNA for the CDR3: TGTGCCAGTAAGTGGGGAAGGGGGATGAACACTGAAGCTTTCTTT. Translated, it gives CASKWGRGMNTEAFF. V is TRBV7-9 and J is TRBJ1-1, with a weak D call TRBD1 (6 bases). CDR3 size: 15 residues. V lost 9 bases and J 0 bases, leaving 17 bases between the germline ends. CDR1 is SEHNR, CDR2 FQNEAQ, per germline (reference sequence).

The chain has TRBV19 and TRBJ1-5; possibly TRBD1 for D (5 bases). The CDR3 loop spans 17 amino acids. Germline lookup yields CDR1 LNHDA and CDR2 SQIVND (reference sequence). Trimming took 2 bases from V and 1 from J, leaving 15 bases between them. CDR3 sequence: CASSIPWSGGSNQPQHF. CDR3 in DNA: TGTGCCAGTAGTATACCTTGGTCGGGGGGGAGCAATCAGCCCCAGCATTTT.

The CDR3 DNA reads as TGTGCCAGCAGCCAGGGATTAGCGGATACGCAGTATTTT. This codes for CASSQGLADTQYF. The V gene is TRBV4-2, the J gene TRBJ2-3, with D possibly matching TRBD2 (5 bases). The germline V gene encodes CDR1 LGHNA and CDR2 YNFKEQ. This CDR3 is built from 13 residues. The V and J ends lost 3 bases and 6 bases respectively, with 10 bases between them.

The CDR3 DNA is TGTGCCAGCAGTTTGGACAGGATAGACAATGAGCAGTTCTTC. Amino acid sequence: CASSLDRIDNEQFF. The V and J genes are TRBV27 and TRBJ2-1; 7 bases align to TRBD1. The CDR3 runs 14 residues. V trimming: 3 bases; J trimming: 5 bases; junction bases outside the gene matches: 4. Looked up from germline, CDR1 is MNHEY and CDR2 is SMNVEV (reference sequence).

This chain links TRBV13 with TRBJ2-7, with 7 positions matching TRBD1. Germline V gene lookup returns CDR1 PRHDT and CDR2 FYEKMQ (reference sequence). With 2 bases clipped from V and 2 bases from J, the junction kept 9 bases outside the gene matches. The CDR3 is 16 residues long. The CDR3 spells CASSLLHSGGPYEQYF. The CDR3 coding sequence is TGTGCCAGCAGCTTACTCCATTCAGGGGGTCCCTACGAGCAGTACTTC.

This chain links TRBV19 with TRBJ1-1, with TRBD1 matching over 9 bases. CDR3 length equals 13 residues. Germline trimming cut 3 bases from V and 5 bases from J; bases unmatched to any gene: 1. Germline CDR1 and CDR2: LNHDA and SQIVND (reference sequence). The CDR3 is CASSIDRGTEAFF. The CDR3 DNA reads TGTGCCAGTAGTATCGACAGGGGGACTGAAGCTTTCTTT.

The chain is built from TRBV21-1 and TRBJ1-3; TRBD1 is taken as the D call from the table, unchecked against the DNA. TRBV21-1 is a documented pseudogene. This CDR3 contains 15 residues. CDR3 sequence (DNA): TGTGCCAGCAGCGGGACAGGGGGCACAGGAAACACCATATATTTT. Translated, it gives CASSGTGGTGNTIYF.

V and J are TRBV2 and TRBJ2-5; TRBD2 matches 14 bases. Germline CDR1 SNHLY, CDR2 FYNNEI. Trimming cost V 6 bases and J 3 bases; bases outside gene matches: 9. The CDR3 is 17 amino acids. The CDR3 region has the DNA TGTGCCAGCAGGCCAAGAAGACTAGCGGGAGGGGAAGAGACCCAGTACTTC. Amino acid sequence: CASRPRRLAGGEETQYF.

This chain uses TRBV2 with TRBJ2-5; no definite D call. The germline CDR1 and CDR2 sequences are SNHLY and FYNNEI. The CDR3 length is 13 residues. Trimming cost V 7 bases and J 4 bases, with 13 bases left between them. CDR3 sequence reads: CASTSRKPETQYF. The CDR3, as DNA: TGTGCCAGCACCTCCAGGAAGCCAGAGACCCAGTACTTC. Full variable domain (missing parts from reference TRBV2 and TRBJ2-5): EPEVTQTPSHQVTQMGQEVILRCVPISNHLYFYWYRQILGQKVEFLVSFYNNEISEKSEIFDDQFSVERPDGSNFTLKIRSTKLEDSAMYFCASTSRKPETQYFGPGTRLLVL.

This clone was counted once. The chain couples TRBV18 to TRBJ1-3; D gene ambiguous. Germline V CDR1 and CDR2: KGHSH, LQKENI. The V and J ends lost 3 bases and 0 bases respectively, with 9 bases between them. The CDR3 is made up of 15 amino acids. The CDR3 DNA reads as TGTGCCAGCTCACCCGGAGGAGACTCTGGAAACACCATATATTTT. It codes for CASSPGGDSGNTIYF.

The rearrangement joins TRBV11-3 to TRBJ2-1; possible D gene TRBD1, 6 bases. Between the trimmed V and J ends, which lost 1 base and 2 bases, there was a span of 12 bases. CDR1 SGHNT and CDR2 YENEEA come from the germline V gene. This CDR3 is 16 amino acids long. CDR3 sequence: CASSLGDRTTYNEQFF. CDR3 bases: TGTGCCAGCAGCTTAGGCGACAGGACGACCTACAATGAGCAGTTCTTC.

This chain joins TRBV11-1 and TRBJ2-5; 8 bases line up with TRBD1. This CDR3 has 14 amino acids. With 5 bases clipped from V and 5 bases from J, the junction kept 7 bases outside the gene matches. Per germline, CDR1 SGHAT and CDR2 FQDESV (reference sequence). DNA of the CDR3: TGTGCCAGCAGCCGACGGGACAGGCTCGAGACCCAGTACTTC. It encodes CASSRRDRLETQYF.

The V and J genes are TRBV2 and TRBJ2-2; TRBD1 matches at 8 bases. Germline V gene sequence: CDR1 SNHLY, CDR2 FYNNEI. The V segment lost 6 bases and the J segment 7 bases; nucleotides outside the gene matches: 4. The CDR3 length is 13 residues. The CDR3 loop is CASRTDRGGELFF. CDR3 DNA sequence: TGTGCCAGCAGGACTGACAGGGGCGGGGAGCTGTTTTTT.

This chain joins TRBV7-8 and TRBJ1-3; tentative D call: TRBD1 (5 bases). The CDR3 runs to 17 residues. Trimming took 0 bases from V and 0 from J, leaving 12 bases between them. The germline gives CDR1 SGHVS, CDR2 FQNEAQ. CDR3 DNA sequence: TGTGCCAGCAGCTTAGCGGGGGAGGGAGCCTCTGGAAACACCATATATTTT. Encoded protein: CASSLAGEGASGNTIYF.

The chain joins TRBV12-5 to TRBJ2-5; 8 nucleotides match TRBD2. V dropped 7 bases and J dropped 7; count of bases not matched to a gene: 11. This CDR3 spans 14 amino acids. Germline values: CDR1 LGHNT, CDR2 FRNRAP. In DNA, the CDR3 is TGTGCTAGTGCCCCCTTAGCGGGGCCGGGGACCCAGTACTTC. It encodes CASAPLAGPGTQYF.

V is TRBV5-1 and J is TRBJ2-1; possible D gene TRBD1, 5 bases. Trimming took 2 bases from V and 7 from J, leaving 13 bases between them. CDR1 is SGHRS, CDR2 YFSETQ, per germline. The length of the CDR3 is 14 residues. The CDR3 loop reads CASSFLEGVNEQFF. CDR3 in DNA: TGCGCCAGCAGCTTTTTGGAAGGGGTGAATGAGCAGTTCTTC.

The chain combines TRBV7-2 with TRBJ2-5, with 9 bases aligning to TRBD2. The V gene end was trimmed by 3 bases and the J gene end by 5 bases; junction bases not matched to a gene: 4. Germline V gene data show CDR1 as SGHTA and CDR2 as FQGNSA. The CDR3 covers 14 residues. CDR3 nucleotide sequence: TGTGCCAGCAGCTTTCCCACTAGCGGGGAGACCCAGTACTTC. Encoded protein: CASSFPTSGETQYF.

V usage is TRBV27 and J usage is TRBJ1-1, with 7 bases identical to TRBD1. The CDR3 is made up of 15 amino acids. CDR1 and CDR2 from the germline V gene are MNHEY and SMNVEV (reference sequence). V was clipped by 6 bases and J by 0 bases; unmatched bases: 7. The CDR3 spells CASSTSRGLNTEAFF. The CDR3 region has the DNA TGTGCCAGCAGCACTTCCAGGGGGTTGAACACTGAAGCTTTCTTT.